This TCR beta chain comes out of a study of CD4+ T cells in melanoma. Study-wide findings and caveats: Diverse differentiation states were reported for melanoma neoantigen-specific CD4+ T cells. CD8+ T cell, macrophage and B cell function reportedly correlated with neoantigen-specific CD4+ T cells.

The length of the CDR3 is 15 residues. Trimming cost V 3 bases and J 7 bases, with 21 bases left between them. The germline gives CDR1 GTSNPN, CDR2 SVGIG (reference sequence). TCRdb's copy holds only in-frame clones and misses some; the assay was immunoSEQ multiplex PCR. The table has about 18,000 clones, around four fifths seen once. As to this clone: The antigen is undetermined.

This rearrangement joins TRBV30 to TRBJ1-1; D is possibly TRBD1 (6 bases). The sample taken for sequencing was cells from a culture (not recorded whether cultured in vitro). This clonotype was obtained from a human donor with melanoma. The CDR3 is CAWRPTLTGRFEAFF. For the CDR3, the DNA is TGTGCCTGGAGACCCACTCTCACAGGGCGCTTTGAAGCTTTCTTT.